What follows is one TCR beta chain and its context. What it recognizes is unknown. This sample stems from a study of cytomegalovirus exposure and HLA in healthy donors. PCR amplification relied on 60 Vbeta primers (plus 13 Jbeta primers). Generated by immunoSEQ multiplex PCR, the TCRdb table keeps only in-frame clones and is missing some. The top ten clones hold around 5% of a sample with some 120,000 clones, nearly 75% of them seen once. The study, taken as a whole, reports: Investigators reported 150 to 200 TCR beta chains as tied to cytomegalovirus.

V lost 7 bases and J 4 bases, leaving 16 bases between the germline ends. Germline V gene sequence: CDR1 MNHNS, CDR2 SASEGT. There are 14 residues in the CDR3. J is TRBJ1-1 and V is TRBV6-1, with D unresolved. What was sequenced was PBMCs. This clonotype was sampled from a man aged 25-40 years in good health and CMV-seropositive. In DNA form, the CDR3 reads TGTGCCAGCATCCTTGGGTGGGGAGTCACTGAAGCTTTCTTT. Translating gives CASILGWGVTEAFF.